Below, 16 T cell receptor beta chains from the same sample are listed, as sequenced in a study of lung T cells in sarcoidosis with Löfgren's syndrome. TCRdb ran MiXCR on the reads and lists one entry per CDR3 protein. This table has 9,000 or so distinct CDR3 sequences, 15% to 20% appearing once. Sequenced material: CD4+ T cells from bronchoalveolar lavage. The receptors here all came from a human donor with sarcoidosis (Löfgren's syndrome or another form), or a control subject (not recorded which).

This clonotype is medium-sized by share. The CDR3 spells CASRDRGQPFF. CDR3 sequence (DNA): TGTGCCAGCAGGGACAGGGGGCAACCGTTTTTT. This chain links TRBV25-1 with TRBJ1-4; TRBD1 agrees at 11 bases. The V gene's germline CDR1 is MGHDK and CDR2 SYGVNS. J was trimmed by 16 bases and V by 6 bases; bases with no gene match: 4. The CDR3 extends over 11 amino acids.

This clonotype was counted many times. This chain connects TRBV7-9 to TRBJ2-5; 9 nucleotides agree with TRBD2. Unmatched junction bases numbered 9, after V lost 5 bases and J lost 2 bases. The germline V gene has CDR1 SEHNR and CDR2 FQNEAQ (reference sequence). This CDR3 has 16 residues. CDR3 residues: CASSPHLAGQQETQYF. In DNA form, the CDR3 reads TGTGCCAGCAGCCCGCATCTAGCGGGACAGCAAGAGACCCAGTACTTC.

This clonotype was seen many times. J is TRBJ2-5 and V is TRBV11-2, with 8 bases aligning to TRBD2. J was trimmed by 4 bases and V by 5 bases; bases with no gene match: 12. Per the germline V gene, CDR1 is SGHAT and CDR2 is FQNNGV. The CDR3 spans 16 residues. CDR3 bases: TGTGCCAGCAGCCCAATAGGTGGACTAGCAGGAGAGACCCAGTACTTC. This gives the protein CASSPIGGLAGETQYF.

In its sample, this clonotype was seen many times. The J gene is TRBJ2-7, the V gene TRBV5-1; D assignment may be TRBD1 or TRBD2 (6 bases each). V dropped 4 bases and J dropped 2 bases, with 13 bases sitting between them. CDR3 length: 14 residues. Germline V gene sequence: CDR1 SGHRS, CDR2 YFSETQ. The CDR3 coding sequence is TGCGCCAGCAGCGGAGGGGGTATTACCTACGAGCAGTACTTC. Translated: CASSGGGITYEQYF.

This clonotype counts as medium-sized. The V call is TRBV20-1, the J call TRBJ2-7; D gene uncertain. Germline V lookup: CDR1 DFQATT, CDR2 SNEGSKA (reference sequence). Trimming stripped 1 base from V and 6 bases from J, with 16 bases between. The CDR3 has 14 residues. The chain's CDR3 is CSARGATVVGEQYF. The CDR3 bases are TGCAGTGCTAGAGGAGCTACGGTCGTCGGCGAGCAGTACTTC.

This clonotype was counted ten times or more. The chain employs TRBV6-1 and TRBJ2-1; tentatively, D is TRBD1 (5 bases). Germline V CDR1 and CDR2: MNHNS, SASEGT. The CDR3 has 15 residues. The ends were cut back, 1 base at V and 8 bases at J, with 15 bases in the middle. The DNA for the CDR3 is TGTGCCAGCAGTGAAGTTGGGGCGGCTCGGGATGAGCAGTTCTTC. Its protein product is CASSEVGAARDEQFF.

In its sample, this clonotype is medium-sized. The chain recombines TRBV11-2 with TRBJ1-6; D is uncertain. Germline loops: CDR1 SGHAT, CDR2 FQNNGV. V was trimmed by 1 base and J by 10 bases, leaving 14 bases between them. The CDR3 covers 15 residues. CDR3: CASSLGPELWSPLHF. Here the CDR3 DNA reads TGTGCCAGCAGCTTAGGGCCGGAGCTGTGGTCACCCCTCCACTTT. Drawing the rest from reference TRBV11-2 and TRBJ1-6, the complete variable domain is EAGVAQSPRYKIIEKRQSVAFWCNPISGHATLYWYQQILGQGPKLLIQFQNNGVVDDSQLPKDRFSAERLKGVDSTLKIQPAKLEDSAVYLCASSLGPELWSPLHFGNGTRLTVT.

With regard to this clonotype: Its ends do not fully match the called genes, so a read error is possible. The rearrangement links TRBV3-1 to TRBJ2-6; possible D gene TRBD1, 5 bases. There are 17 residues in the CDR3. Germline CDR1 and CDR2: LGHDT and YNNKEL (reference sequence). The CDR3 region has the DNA TGTGCCAGCAGCCAAGGTTGGCAGAGCTCTGGGGCCATCGTCCTGACTTTC. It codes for CASSQGWQSSGAIVLTF.

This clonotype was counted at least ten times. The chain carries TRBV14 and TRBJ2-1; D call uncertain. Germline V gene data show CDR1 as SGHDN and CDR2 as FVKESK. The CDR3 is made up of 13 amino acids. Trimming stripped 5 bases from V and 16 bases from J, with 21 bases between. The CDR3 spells CASSALQSTDGFF. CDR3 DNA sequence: TGTGCCAGCAGCGCACTACAAAGCACTGACGGCTTCTTC.

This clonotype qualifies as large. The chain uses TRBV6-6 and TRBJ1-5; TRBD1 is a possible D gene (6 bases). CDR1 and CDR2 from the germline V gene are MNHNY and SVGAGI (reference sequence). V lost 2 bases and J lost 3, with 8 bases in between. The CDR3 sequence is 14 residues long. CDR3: CASSYGGPNQPQHF. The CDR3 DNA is TGTGCCAGCAGTTACGGGGGGCCCAATCAGCCCCAGCATTTT.

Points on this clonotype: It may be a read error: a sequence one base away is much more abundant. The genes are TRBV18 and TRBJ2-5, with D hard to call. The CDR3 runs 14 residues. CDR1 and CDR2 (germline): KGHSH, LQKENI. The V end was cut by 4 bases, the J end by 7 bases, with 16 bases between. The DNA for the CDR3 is TGTGCCAGCTCACTACCGGATTCCCTAGTGACCCAGTACTTC. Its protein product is CASSLPDSLVTQYF.

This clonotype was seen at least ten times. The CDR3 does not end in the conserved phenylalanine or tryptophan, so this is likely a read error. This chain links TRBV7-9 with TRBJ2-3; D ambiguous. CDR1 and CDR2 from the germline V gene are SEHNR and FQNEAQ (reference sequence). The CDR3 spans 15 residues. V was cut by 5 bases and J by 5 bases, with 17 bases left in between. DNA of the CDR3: TGTGCCAGCAGCCACACCGACACCAGACAAGATACGCAGTATTGT. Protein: CASSHTDTRQDTQYC.

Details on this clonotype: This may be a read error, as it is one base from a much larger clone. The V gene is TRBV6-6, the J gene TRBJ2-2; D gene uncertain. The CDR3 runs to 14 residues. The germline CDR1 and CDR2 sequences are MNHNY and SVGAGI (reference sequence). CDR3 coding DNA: TGTGCCAGCAGTTACTCGCGGAACACCAGGGAGCTGTTTTTT. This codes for CASSYSRNTRELFF.

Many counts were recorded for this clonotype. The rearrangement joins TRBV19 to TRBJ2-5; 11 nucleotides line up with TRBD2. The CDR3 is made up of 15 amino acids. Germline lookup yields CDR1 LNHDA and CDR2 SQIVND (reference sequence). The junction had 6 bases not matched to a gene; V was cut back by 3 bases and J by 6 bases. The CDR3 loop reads CASSIPSGGKKTQYF. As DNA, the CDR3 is TGTGCCAGTAGTATCCCTAGCGGGGGGAAAAAGACCCAGTACTTC.

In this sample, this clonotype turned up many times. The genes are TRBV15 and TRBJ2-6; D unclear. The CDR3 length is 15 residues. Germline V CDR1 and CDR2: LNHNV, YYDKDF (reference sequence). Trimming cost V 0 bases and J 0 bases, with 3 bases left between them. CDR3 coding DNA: TGTGCCACCAGCAGAGATGACTCTGGGGCCAACGTCCTGACTTTC. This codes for CATSRDDSGANVLTF.

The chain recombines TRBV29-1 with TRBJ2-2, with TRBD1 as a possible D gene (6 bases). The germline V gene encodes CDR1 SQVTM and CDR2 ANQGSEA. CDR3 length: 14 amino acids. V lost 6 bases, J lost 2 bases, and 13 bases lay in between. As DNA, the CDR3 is TGCAGCGTGGCACCGGACAGAAACACCGGGGAGCTGTTTTTT. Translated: CSVAPDRNTGELFF.